This T cell receptor (beta chain) was recovered during a study of radiation and T cells in renal cell carcinoma. Study context: Nephrectomy followed 15 Gy stereotactic body radiation by 4 weeks. Overall study results and limits: In blood, top tumor clones expanded by 2 weeks, shrinking by 4.

Documented time point: blood 2 weeks post-SBRT. This sample's treatment: 15 Gy SBRT to primary tumor, nephrectomy 4 weeks later. Blood was sampled at baseline, 2 weeks and 4 weeks after SBRT. The tumor was a clear cell renal cell carcinoma. Comment on this clone: Its antigen is not identified.

This CDR3 is built from 14 residues. V trimming: 4 bases; J trimming: 3 bases; junction bases outside the gene matches: 5. Germline lookup yields CDR1 MNHEY and CDR2 SVGAGI. Profiled with immunoSEQ multiplex PCR; TCRdb holds only in-frame clones, not every one. The repertoire holds approximately 61,000 clones, with around three quarters as singletons. Sequencing used blood, obtained from a patient whose treatment included radiotherapy and nephrectomy. The chain combines TRBV6-5 with TRBJ2-7; 8 nucleotides match TRBD2. The clonotype originates from a man aged 55 to 70 with renal cell carcinoma. The CDR3 bases are TGTGCCAGCAGTTCGGGGGGGGCCTTCTACGAGCAGTACTTC. Amino acids: CASSSGGAFYEQYF.